This T cell receptor (beta chain) was sequenced for a study of molecular identifiers for immune sequencing clone quantification (dated by TCRdb to 2016 to 2019). Describing the broader study: For a replicate experiment, RNA from around 20,000 or 100,000 naive CD8 T cells was divided into five aliquots, of which four were sequenced. CD8 T cells were used in a methods study to benchmark molecular-identifier clustering-based TCR repertoire sequencing (MIDCIRS) and TCR RNA copy counting.

CDR1 MNHEY and CDR2 SMNVEV were looked up in the germline V gene (reference sequence). V is reduced by 0 bases and J by 8 bases, leaving a spacing of 19 bases between them. The CDR3 holds 16 amino acids from the cysteine to the phenylalanine. Here the CDR3 DNA is all that survives: 48 bases in frame from base 1. Naive CD8 T cell libraries were made from 20,000 to 1,000,000 sorted cells using 10%, 30% or 50% of purified RNA. Naive CD8 T cells were FACS-sorted as CD8+CD4-CCR7+CD45RA+ on a BD FACSAria II into RLT Plus buffer. To test detection sensitivity, Jurkat RNA equal to around nine TCR copies was added to samples of about 20,000-1,000,000 naive CD8 T cells. Enrichment of CD8 T cells was done with RosetteSep CD8+ T Cell Enrichment Cocktail plus Ficoll-Paque, and ACK red cell lysis came afterward. Libraries came from PCR. The run used an Illumina HiSeq 4000. Preparation of bulk TCR libraries followed a previously described approach, with the TCR primers listed in Table S5. Purification of total RNA was performed with the Qiagen AllPrep DNA/RNA kit. Reads from multiple sequencing runs of the same library were pooled before analysis. Turning to the authors' computational methods: Reads were retained only if their TCR constant sequence matched exactly, and those retained reads were trimmed to 150 nt and grouped according to their 12-nt molecular barcodes. Within each barcode group, reads were sub-clustered at a 15% Levenshtein threshold, and quality-weighted consensus sequences were built per RNA molecule. Non-functional sequences were discarded, and so were lower-count sequences lying one edit away from another sequence. Barcode sub-clusters with fewer than 20% of the maximum read count were removed, based on fitting two negative binomial distributions. TCRdb took the public reads, trimmed them with fastp at Q25, ran MiXCR for clone calling and kept in-frame beta chains. Every entry covers one CDR3 protein and lists the most common genes and DNA from its rows. Clone size and V and J calls follow TCRdb, not the original study. The sample data list about 510,000 distinct CDR3 sequences, and roughly a fifth of these were observed just once. About 0.78% of the sample goes to the ten largest clones.

The study at large found these results: Highly expanded clone sizes could be underestimated if identical TCR molecules share a barcode. Modeling indicated around 3.2 TCR RNA copies recovered per cell, compared with 9 to 10 by digital PCR, which implies a capture efficiency of approximately 30%. When barcode sub-clustering was left out, chimeric consensus sequences inflated TCR diversity, with chimeras reaching as high as 47%. In CMV-specific effector cells, clones with more than 20 RNA copies contained over 98% of molecules, whereas in naive cells such clones contained under 1% of molecules. Naive libraries contained spiked-in Jurkat TCR RNA (approximately nine copies' worth), which is not part of the donor repertoire. Even against a background of one million naive CD8 T cells, spiked-in Jurkat TCR RNA amounting to a single cell's worth was reported to be detectable.

This clonotype was seen only a few times. This clone's antigen is unknown. No much larger clone exists at a distance of one base, and base qualities are not known. The sequenced sample consisted of naive CD8+ T cells from blood, with Jurkat cell RNA spiked in. Explained via the paper, the cell subset or site label denotes: FACS-sorted CD8+CD4-CCR7+CD45RA+ naive T cells. The receptor chain draws on TRBV27 and TRBJ1-1; D gene: possibly TRBD1, on 6 matching bases. The receptor was derived from a human donor in good health. Some libraries in this study had Jurkat cell RNA spiked in. The CDR3 in this case is CASSLSPGALDIEAFF. The sequenced DNA: TGTGCCAGCAGTTTATCCCCGGGGGCGCTTGATATCGAAGCTTTCTTT.